The clone carrying this TCR beta chain was seen many times. The antigen is unknown. TCRdb analysed the 5' RACE reads with MiXCR anew, one entry per CDR3 protein. The table includes approximately 210,000 distinct CDR3 sequences, roughly 10% detected once. This CDR3 spans 12 amino acids. Deletions cut 1 base from V and 5 bases from J, with 5 bases between. Germline assignment: CDR1 SGHTA and CDR2 FQGNSA. This specimen comes from a study of T-cell memory formation after mild COVID-19. Whole-study results and caveats: CD4+ contracting clones lay mainly in CM and EM, CD8+ ones in EMRA. Detection of some responders pre-infection suggested pre-existing cross-reactive memory T cells participated.

This clonotype originated in a man aged 18 to 29 who had mild COVID-19 (a few samples of this study predate the infection). Cell type and time point are not known. J is TRBJ1-2 and V is TRBV7-2; a weak D match, TRBD1 (5 bases). The specimen sequenced was PBMCs or a T cell subset sorted from them (not recorded which). CDR3 loop: CASSLEGYGYTF. The CDR3 DNA sequence: TGTGCCAGCAGCTTAGAGGGGTATGGCTACACCTTC. The whole variable domain, remainder taken from reference TRBV7-2 and TRBJ1-2, is GAGVSQSPSNKVTEKGKDVELRCDPISGHTALYWYRQSLGQGLEFLIYFQGNSAPDKSGLPSDRFSAERTGGSVSTLTIQRTQQEDSAVYLCASSLEGYGYTFGSGTRLTVV.